This TCR beta chain was observed in a study of response to subunit inactivated influenza vaccine. This CDR3 is built from 15 residues. The V gene lost 0 bases and the J gene lost 4 bases, with 13 bases spanning the gap. TCRdb re-derived calls from the RT-PCR reads in MiXCR, one entry per CDR3 protein. Altogether more than 700,000 distinct CDR3 sequences are present, 21% being singletons, with the ten largest covering around 9.6%. Points from the study as a whole: It was suggested by the authors that few new T cells are recruited by each seasonal influenza vaccination.

There are a few counts of this clonotype. Its matching antigen is unknown. V is TRBV12-3 or TRBV12-4 and J is TRBJ2-7; a weak D match, TRBD2 (6 bases). The receptor's source is a man aged 50 to 60 who received an inactivated influenza vaccine. The source was PBMCs from blood, collected around 5 days after vaccination. CDR3 sequence: CASSLAYRRAYEQYF. The CDR3 DNA is TGTGCCAGCAGTTTAGCTTATCGGAGGGCTTACGAGCAGTACTTC.